These T cell receptor beta chains were read from a single sample in a study of OX40 agonist ivuxolimab in advanced cancers. The data were produced by immunoSEQ multiplex PCR, yet TCRdb's version contains in-frame clones alone and is incomplete. The profile shows roughly 58,000 clones, roughly 87% of them singletons. The sample here was CD4+ or CD8+ T cells sorted from blood, taken in a trial of the OX40 agonist ivuxolimab. These receptors all stem from an adult with an advanced solid tumor such as melanoma, head and neck, liver or kidney cancer. CDR3s leave out the opening cysteine and the closing phenylalanine or tryptophan.

j_call | v_call | cdr3_aa
TRBJ2-2 | TRBV6-6 | GSGRANTGELF
TRBJ1-1 | TRBV19 | ASGEAF
TRBJ2-1 | TRBV12-5 | ASGLVLGAASSYNEQF
TRBJ2-1 | TRBV29-1 | SVEYNEQF
TRBJ1-2 | TRBV28 | ASSPPDRDYGYT
TRBJ2-1 | TRBV25-1 | ASTRGQGALVSYNEQF
TRBJ2-1 | TRBV6-4 | ASAPWVGSYNEQF
TRBJ2-7 | TRBV18 | ASSPRLPGQGGEQY
TRBJ1-5 | TRBV11-3 | ASSLDVWGSLEGHQPQH
TRBJ1-1 | TRBV9 | ASSKLGGTEAF
TRBJ2-5 | TRBV9 | ASSVEAGGEETQY
TRBJ2-2 | TRBV2 | ASRREDTGELF
TRBJ1-1 | TRBV5-4 | ASSSQGAGTEAF
TRBJ1-2 | TRBV19 | ASSHRDRGTYGYT
TRBJ1-1 | TRBV9 | ASSVRRENTEAF
TRBJ1-1 | TRBV19 | ASSILVRANTEAF
TRBJ1-4 | TRBV18 | ASSSFEKLF
TRBJ2-5 | TRBV4-1 | ASSPSPTKETQY
TRBJ2-2 | TRBV10-3 | AISESTITGELF
TRBJ1-4 | TRBV6-5 | ASRGQGFNEKLF
TRBJ1-5 | TRBV6-5 | ASSYSNSNQPQH
TRBJ1-2 | TRBV5-5 | ASSGGGHTGVGYT
TRBJ2-1 | TRBV18 | ASSPGYNEQF
TRBJ2-3 | TRBV7-3 | ASSERGGGTDTQY
TRBJ2-4 | TRBV6-1 | ASSREGGRLNIQY
TRBJ2-7 | TRBV11-2 | ASSLRGTGTTYEQY
TRBJ2-3 | TRBV9 | ASSDTTSWGDTQY
TRBJ1-3 | TRBV28 | ASSAAGTEGWGNTIY
TRBJ1-1 | TRBV5-6 | ASSLDSGGSNTEAF
TRBJ1-3 | TRBV30 | AWSEGKHSGNTIY
TRBJ1-5 | TRBV27 | ASRASRGGNQPQH
TRBJ1-4 | TRBV28 | ASSTNTGGSEKLF
TRBJ2-7 | TRBV27 | ASSLGLAGSEQY
TRBJ1-2 | TRBV5-5 | ASSPSGGDFYGYT
TRBJ1-1 | TRBV11-2 | ASSLGTNTEAF
TRBJ1-1 | TRBV6-4 | ANLGETEAF
TRBJ1-5 | TRBV5-1 | ASMQGPNQPQH
TRBJ1-5 | TRBV19 | ASSMTGGGQPQH
TRBJ1-2 | TRBV18 | ASSLRGGYT
TRBJ1-6 | TRBV2 | ASSGRTDAVGPLH
TRBJ1-4 | TRBV20-1 | SATFNEKLF
TRBJ1-2 | TRBV6-1 | ASSENPRGAENT
TRBJ1-1 | TRBV6-1 | ASIWLIEVNTEAF
TRBJ2-5 | TRBV18 | ASSRGGQKETQY
TRBJ1-4 | TRBV28 | ASSPTVIGEKLF
TRBJ2-7 | TRBV10-3 | ATRDDREQY
TRBJ2-3 | TRBV28 | ASSLSTSGAPGQY
TRBJ2-7 | TRBV5-1 | ASRGQGSSYEQY
TRBJ2-5 | TRBV19 | ASRQGETQY
TRBJ2-2 | TRBV28 | ASSLLLMTGGVTGELF
TRBJ1-3 | TRBV28 | ASSNPGDTIY
TRBJ2-7 | TRBV27 | ASSRTPSVDEQY
TRBJ1-2 | TRBV27 | ASSLNGQGLYGYT
TRBJ1-3 | TRBV19 | ASSTGTRGNTIY
TRBJ1-5 | TRBV19 | ASSTRQGNQPQH
TRBJ2-2 | TRBV2 | ASTRRGGTGELF
TRBJ2-6 | TRBV28 | ASSLSSFGANVLT
TRBJ2-3 | TRBV7-3 | ASSSGLAGLADTQY
TRBJ2-2 | TRBV30 | AWDWGRSRTGELF